The 5 T cell receptor beta chains presented below share a single source sample, sequenced in a study of blood T cell repertoires in COVID-19. Profiled with immunoSEQ multiplex PCR; TCRdb holds only in-frame clones, not every one. Among under 60,000 clones listed, about 90% were seen once. The sample comprised peripheral blood. The receptors here all came from a human donor with active COVID-19. The donor label of this sample is uncertain.

This rearrangement joins TRBV10-3 to TRBJ1-1, with D perhaps matching TRBD1 (5 bases). The CDR3 is made up of 14 amino acids. Per germline, CDR1 ENHRY and CDR2 SYGVKD. The V end was cut by 3 bases, the J end by 1 base, with 9 bases between. The CDR3 region is CAISETDRNTEAFF. CDR3 in DNA: TGTGCCATCAGTGAAACCGACAGGAACACTGAAGCTTTCTTT.

The V and J genes are TRBV19 and TRBJ1-2, with 9 nucleotides matching TRBD1. The CDR3 runs 15 residues. The J segment lost 3 bases and the V segment lost 6 bases, leaving 8 bases of the junction unmatched. Germline assignment: CDR1 LNHDA and CDR2 SQIVND (reference sequence). The CDR3 is CASRYPGQGDYGYTF. CDR3 in DNA: TGTGCCAGTAGATATCCGGGACAGGGAGACTATGGCTACACCTTC.

This chain links TRBV2 with TRBJ1-1, with 7 bases that match TRBD1. CDR3 length: 14 residues. Germline-derived CDR1 and CDR2 are SNHLY and FYNNEI. Trimming at V came to 4 bases and at J to 3 bases, leaving 5 bases not matched to a gene. In nucleotides, the CDR3 is TGTGCCAGCAGTGCAATGACAGGGTACACTGAAGCTTTCTTT. Translated, it gives CASSAMTGYTEAFF.

The rearrangement joins TRBV27 to TRBJ2-7, with 7 bases fitting TRBD2. CDR3 length: 14 amino acids. V trimming: 5 bases; J trimming: 1 base; junction bases outside the gene matches: 5. Germline V lookup: CDR1 MNHEY, CDR2 SMNVEV (reference sequence). The DNA of the CDR3 is TGTGCCAGCAGTATCGCTAGCGGTTCCTACGAGCAGTACTTC. The encoded protein is CASSIASGSYEQYF.

The chain joins TRBV10-3 to TRBJ1-5; D might be TRBD1 (6 bases). The V gene lost 5 bases and the J gene lost 8 bases, with 16 bases spanning the gap. The CDR3 length is 14 residues. Germline CDR1 is ENHRY and CDR2 is SYGVKD. Here the CDR3 DNA reads TGTGCCATCAGTTACAGTGGAGGGGGGGAGCCCCAGCATTTT. Amino acids: CAISYSGGGEPQHF.